This TCR beta chain comes out of a study of blood T cell repertoires in COVID-19 (dated by TCRdb to 2020 to 2021). A note on the overall study: Samples from collaborators originated in the United States, Italy and Spain and spanned both the acute and convalescent phases of COVID-19. HLA class I and class II types, where available, came from metadata supplied by the sample provider rather than from assay-based typing. The samples were drawn from the first 160 participants of the ongoing ImmuneRACE study and from 1,200 or so subjects provided by 6 global collaborators. The prospective study material was composed of cDNA or gDNA derived from T cells, B-cell-depleted T cells, or PBMCs. The dataset comprised deeply sampled blood TCRbeta repertoires from subjects exposed to, actively infected with, or recovered from COVID-19. The repertoires were released in a freely available public database intended as a resource for research on the immune response to SARS-CoV-2. Nearly every sample came with metadata listing a de-identified subject ID, COVID-19 status, age in years and sex.

Participants in the prospective study were aged 18 to 89 years, lived in about two dozen United States geographic areas, and enrolled through a virtual design. In the prospective study, participants were assigned to cohorts based on the clinical history participants reported in a screening survey and a study questionnaire. Exposed participants were defined as having been in contact with someone with a PCR-confirmed or clinician-diagnosed COVID-19 case within 2 weeks of study entry. In the prospective study, whole blood, serum and a nasopharyngeal or oropharyngeal swab were collected from each participant by mobile phlebotomists. Over an approximately two-month period, participants in the prospective study had the option of providing additional blood draws and questionnaires. Blood samples from the prospective study were shipped frozen or at room temperature prior to DNA extraction. TCRbeta CDR3 regions were amplified from genomic DNA by means of the immunoSEQ Assay, a bias-controlled multiplex PCR. In the paper's pipeline: The number of nucleated cells in each sample was estimated by amplification of reference gene primers within the assay. Sequence reads were collapsed and filtered to measure the absolute abundance of every unique TCRbeta CDR3 rearrangement. Productive Simpson clonality was computed per sample as the square root of Simpson's diversity index over productive rearrangements. TCRdb mirrors the immuneACCESS table, restricted to in-frame sequences. Some clones are absent from its copies; in checked studies, under half trace to an unresolved V gene, and the reason for the others is unknown. The V and J calls and clone size are taken from that table; D and trimming were inferred from the DNA. This sample has about 310,000 clones in its table, and around 85% of those were observed once. 1.5% to 2% of the sample rests with the top ten.

Concerning this clone: No antigen is known for it. No much larger clone is present one base from it, and per-base qualities are unavailable.

Beyond this particular receptor, the publication reports: The quantity of clinical and demographic metadata differed by source and by participant and was supplied without curation.

The sequence came from a woman in her thirties who had been exposed to COVID-19. The sequencing sample was made of PBMCs or T cells enriched from blood (not recorded which).

The CDR3 here reads CATGSPAGELADTQYF. The nucleotide sequence reads as follows: TGTGCCACCGGCTCCCCGGCGGGAGAGTTGGCAGATACGCAGTATTTT. The rearranged segments are TRBV27 and TRBJ2-3; 7 nucleotides in the junction match TRBD2. V loses 10 bases at its end and J loses 4 bases; junction bases beyond the gene matches: 17. Including cysteine and phenylalanine, the CDR3 has 16 amino acids. Only CDR3 DNA remains: 48 bases, in frame from the first base. The germline V gene (reference sequence) specifies MNHEY as CDR1 and SMNVEV as CDR2.